The 6 T cell receptor beta chains given below trace back to one sample, sequenced in a study of Graves' ophthalmopathy and Graves' hyperthyroidism. The sequenced template was RNA, covering the TCR beta CDR3 region. First-round RT-PCR used HTBI primers; second-round multiplex PCR followed. MiXCR, run by TCRdb on the multiplex PCR reads, gives a single entry per CDR3 protein. The sample lists around 1.1 million distinct CDR3 sequences; approximately 35% were seen once. The sample comprised peripheral blood or thyroid tissue (not recorded which). The receptor set was obtained from an adult man with Graves' hyperthyroidism.

The V and J genes are TRBV10-3 and TRBJ1-4; 10 nucleotides line up with TRBD1. CDR1 ENHRY and CDR2 SYGVKD come from the germline V gene. The CDR3 covers 14 residues. V lost 3 bases to trimming and J lost 10 bases; unmatched junction nucleotides: 5. The CDR3 protein is CAISDRDRGGKLFF. Written as DNA, the CDR3 is TGTGCCATCAGTGATCGGGACAGGGGCGGAAAACTGTTTTTT.

This clonotype was detected ten times or more. V is TRBV20-1 and J is TRBJ1-2; D unresolved. Germline lookup yields CDR1 DFQATT and CDR2 SNEGSKA (reference sequence). The CDR3 has 15 residues. The ends were cut back, 1 base at V and 1 base at J, with 13 bases in the middle. As DNA, the CDR3 is TGCAGTGCTAGAGGGGTTGCAGGAGATAACTATGGCTACACCTTC. Translation: CSARGVAGDNYGYTF.

This clonotype was detected ten times or more. The genes are TRBV12-3 or TRBV12-4 and TRBJ2-5, with D maybe TRBD2 (6 bases). Trimming left V 5 bases short and J 2 bases short, with 15 bases between. This CDR3 comprises 15 residues. The CDR3 nucleotides read TGTGCCAGCAGTCACGTTAGCGGTCCGCAAGAGACCCAGTACTTC. This encodes CASSHVSGPQETQYF.

This clonotype was observed many times. The chain combines TRBV9 with TRBJ2-5; maybe TRBD2 (7 bases). The CDR3 covers 15 residues. Germline V CDR1 and CDR2: SGDLS, YYNGEE. Between the trimmed V and J ends, which lost 1 base and 4 bases, there was a span of 14 bases. The CDR3 DNA sequence: TGTGCCAGCAGCGTAACGGGGGGCGTCGTAGAGACCCAGTACTTC. Encoded protein: CASSVTGGVVETQYF.

This clonotype was counted ten times or more. V and J are TRBV5-1 and TRBJ1-2; 8 bases match TRBD1. The V gene end was trimmed by 4 bases and the J gene end by 9 bases; junction bases not matched to a gene: 8. The length of the CDR3 is 13 residues. CDR1 and CDR2 (germline): SGHRS, YFSETQ. The CDR3 spells CASSGGTGRSYTF. In nucleotides, the CDR3 is TGCGCCAGCAGCGGCGGGACAGGCCGAAGCTACACCTTC.

This clonotype appeared many times. The chain carries TRBV11-2 and TRBJ1-5; a possible D gene is TRBD1 (6 bases). V lost 5 bases, J lost 3 bases, and 17 bases lay in between. From germline, CDR1 is SGHAT and CDR2 FQNNGV. There are 16 residues in the CDR3. This CDR3 is CASSKETGGINQPQHF. In DNA form, the CDR3 reads TGTGCCAGCAGCAAAGAGACAGGCGGTATCAATCAGCCCCAGCATTTT.